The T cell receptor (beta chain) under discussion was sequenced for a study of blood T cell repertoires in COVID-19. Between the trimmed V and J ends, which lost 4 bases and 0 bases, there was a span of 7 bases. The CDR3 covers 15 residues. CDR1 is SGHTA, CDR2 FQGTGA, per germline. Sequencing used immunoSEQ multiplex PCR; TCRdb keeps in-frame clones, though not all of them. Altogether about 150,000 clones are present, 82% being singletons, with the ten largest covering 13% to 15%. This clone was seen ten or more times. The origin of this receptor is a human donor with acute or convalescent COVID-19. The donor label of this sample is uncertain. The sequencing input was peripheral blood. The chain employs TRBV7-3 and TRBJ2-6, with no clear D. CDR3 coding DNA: TGTGCCAGCAGCTCCCCATTCTCTGGGGCCAACGTCCTGACTTTC. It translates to CASSSPFSGANVLTF.